A selection of T cell receptor beta chains follows, all from one sample in a study of cytomegalovirus exposure and HLA in healthy donors. Measured with immunoSEQ multiplex PCR; TCRdb has only the in-frame clones, and not every one. The sample comprises 250,000 or so clones, about 90% of which are singletons, and about 1.7% rests with the top ten. The sample consisted of PBMCs. The receptors were sampled from a girl aged 2-10 years in good health and CMV-seronegative. Both conserved end residues are part of each CDR3. Each record gives: V gene, clone size, D gene, J gene, CDR3 protein, CDR3 DNA. The D gene is left open where the match is weak. Expanded clones get a size class; other rows say once, few or many, or leave the size out.

>TRBV2|.|.|TRBJ1-1
CASSSDSMNTEAFF
TGTGCCAGCAGTAGTGACAGCATGAACACTGAAGCTTTCTTT
>TRBV29-1|.|.|TRBJ2-2
CSARGLASPTGELFF
TGCAGCGCCAGAGGATTGGCTAGTCCAACCGGGGAGCTGTTTTTT
>TRBV5-1|.|.|TRBJ1-5
CASSLGGGEQPQHF
TGCGCCAGCAGCTTGGGCGGAGGGGAGCAGCCCCAGCATTTT
>TRBV20-1|.|.|TRBJ1-2
CRVEGAYGYTF
TGCAGGGTGGAAGGGGCGTATGGCTACACCTTC
>TRBV6-5|once|.|TRBJ1-1
CASSFLERWTEAFF
TGTGCCAGCAGCTTTCTAGAACGGTGGACTGAAGCTTTCTTT
>TRBV10-3|.|TRBD2|TRBJ2-2
CAISESPAGGNTGELFF
TGTGCCATCAGTGAGTCCCCAGCGGGGGGAAACACCGGGGAGCTGTTTTTT
>TRBV6-5|.|.|TRBJ1-2
CATVRAQTRGYTF
TGTGCCACAGTCAGGGCTCAAACCCGAGGCTACACCTTC
>TRBV5-1|.|TRBD1|TRBJ2-3
CASSLGQGAAGIDTQYF
TGCGCCAGCAGCTTGGGACAGGGGGCTGCTGGAATTGATACGCAGTATTTT
>TRBV19|.|.|TRBJ1-2
CASSRDKTKGGYTF
TGTGCCAGTAGCAGGGACAAGACGAAGGGTGGCTACACCTTC
>TRBV25-1|.|.|TRBJ2-7
CASSLQGVLTYEQYF
TGTGCCAGCAGCCTACAGGGTGTATTGACCTACGAGCAGTACTTC
>TRBV15|once|TRBD1|TRBJ2-7
CATSKRDRVNEQYF
TGTGCCACCAGCAAGCGGGACAGGGTGAACGAGCAGTACTTC
>TRBV7-8|.|TRBD1|TRBJ1-2
CASSTGTGAALGYGYTF
TGTGCCAGCAGCACCGGGACAGGGGCCGCCCTTGGCTATGGCTACACCTTC
>TRBV25-1|.|TRBD1|TRBJ2-2
CASSDLGQGVRTGELFF
TGTGCCAGCAGTGATTTGGGACAGGGCGTTAGGACCGGGGAGCTGTTTTTT
>TRBV30|.|.|TRBJ2-2
CAWGPGENTGELFF
TGTGCCTGGGGCCCGGGAGAGAACACCGGGGAGCTGTTTTTT
>TRBV7-9|.|.|TRBJ2-2
CASSFSVDTGELFF
TGTGCCAGCAGCTTTAGCGTTGACACCGGGGAGCTGTTTTTT
>TRBV19|.|.|TRBJ2-3
CASTRQGSTDTQYF
TGTGCCAGTACACGTCAGGGGAGCACAGATACGCAGTATTTT
>TRBV2|.|.|TRBJ2-7
CASIPDSTYEQYF
TGTGCCAGCATACCGGACAGTACCTACGAGCAGTACTTC
>TRBV5-1|.|.|TRBJ1-1
CASRRWGDTEAFF
TGCGCCAGCAGAAGGTGGGGGGACACTGAAGCTTTCTTT
>TRBV11-2|.|TRBD1|TRBJ2-7
CASSARGQSYEQYF
TGTGCCAGCAGCGCCAGGGGGCAGTCCTACGAGCAGTACTTC
>TRBV9|.|TRBD2|TRBJ2-7
CASEEGLAGEQYF
TGTGCCAGCGAAGAGGGACTAGCGGGAGAGCAGTACTTC
>TRBV5-6|once|TRBD1|TRBJ2-7
CASSLGQGDYEQYF
TGTGCCAGCAGCTTGGGGCAGGGGGACTACGAGCAGTACTTC
>TRBV2|.|.|TRBJ1-5
CASSDGRVDGQPQHF
TGTGCCAGCAGTGACGGCAGGGTTGATGGTCAGCCCCAGCATTTT
>TRBV19|.|TRBD1|TRBJ1-2
CASSSGRGDGYTF
TGTGCCAGTAGTAGTGGCAGGGGGGATGGCTACACCTTC
>TRBV18|once|TRBD1|TRBJ2-5
CASSPPVQGAQETQYF
TGTGCCAGCTCACCACCGGTACAGGGGGCTCAAGAGACCCAGTACTTC
>TRBV19|.|.|TRBJ1-1
CASSIAGGTEAFF
TGTGCCAGTAGTATAGCAGGAGGCACTGAAGCTTTCTTT
>TRBV10-3|.|.|TRBJ2-2
CAISESQGTGELFF
TGTGCCATCAGTGAGTCGCAGGGAACCGGGGAGCTGTTTTTT
>TRBV6-4|.|TRBD1|TRBJ1-1
CASSPGQGRMNTEAFF
TGTGCCAGCAGTCCCGGACAGGGACGAATGAACACTGAAGCTTTCTTT
>TRBV19|.|TRBD2|TRBJ2-1
CASSARPSGTSGVSSYNEQFF
TGTGCCAGTAGTGCCCGACCCTCCGGGACTAGCGGGGTGAGCTCCTACAATGAGCAGTTCTTC
>TRBV6-6|.|.|TRBJ1-1
CASSQGRLAFF
TGTGCCAGCAGTCAAGGGAGGTTGGCTTTCTTT
>TRBV11-2|once|TRBD1|TRBJ2-7
CASSLDPRTGGVLYEQYF
TGTGCCAGCAGCTTAGACCCCCGGACAGGGGGCGTTCTCTACGAGCAGTACTTC
>TRBV30|.|.|TRBJ1-4
CAWDSGGTKLFF
TGTGCCTGGGACTCGGGCGGGACAAAACTGTTTTTT
>TRBV7-9|once|.|TRBJ1-2
CASSYGQGYTF
TGTGCCAGCAGTTATGGGCAGGGCTACACCTTC
>TRBV7-7|.|.|TRBJ2-1
CASRIGSFAYNEQFF
TGTGCCAGCAGGATCGGGAGTTTCGCCTACAATGAGCAGTTCTTC